The entry that follows covers one TCR beta chain sequence. The target antigen is unknown. CD8+CD57+ cell expansion, shown by flow cytometry, had occurred in the patients selected for sequencing. The sample originates from a study of CD8+CD57+ T cells in acquired aplastic anemia. Researchers used genomic DNA as the template to profile TCR beta VDJ and CDR3. Each CDR3 protein is one row after TCRdb ran MiXCR on the reads. The data hold about 120,000 distinct CDR3 sequences, with over 55% observed a single time. This CDR3 comprises 13 residues. V lost 7 bases and J lost 11, with 19 bases in between. Germline V CDR1 and CDR2: LNHNV, YYDKDF (reference sequence). The study, taken as a whole, reports: The study identified roughly 29 CD8+ CDR3 sequences shared by patients and controls. Simpson's diversity of CD8+ cells was not significantly different in patients compared with controls.

Sequencing was carried out using sorted CD4+, CD8+, or CD8+CD57+ T cells (not recorded which) from PBMCs. The receptor was isolated from a human donor with aplastic anemia. V gene TRBV15 combines with J gene TRBJ2-3; D is uncertain. The CDR3, as DNA: TGTGCCACCACCAGTCCCACGTACAATGAGCAGTATTTT. Its protein product is CATTSPTYNEQYF.